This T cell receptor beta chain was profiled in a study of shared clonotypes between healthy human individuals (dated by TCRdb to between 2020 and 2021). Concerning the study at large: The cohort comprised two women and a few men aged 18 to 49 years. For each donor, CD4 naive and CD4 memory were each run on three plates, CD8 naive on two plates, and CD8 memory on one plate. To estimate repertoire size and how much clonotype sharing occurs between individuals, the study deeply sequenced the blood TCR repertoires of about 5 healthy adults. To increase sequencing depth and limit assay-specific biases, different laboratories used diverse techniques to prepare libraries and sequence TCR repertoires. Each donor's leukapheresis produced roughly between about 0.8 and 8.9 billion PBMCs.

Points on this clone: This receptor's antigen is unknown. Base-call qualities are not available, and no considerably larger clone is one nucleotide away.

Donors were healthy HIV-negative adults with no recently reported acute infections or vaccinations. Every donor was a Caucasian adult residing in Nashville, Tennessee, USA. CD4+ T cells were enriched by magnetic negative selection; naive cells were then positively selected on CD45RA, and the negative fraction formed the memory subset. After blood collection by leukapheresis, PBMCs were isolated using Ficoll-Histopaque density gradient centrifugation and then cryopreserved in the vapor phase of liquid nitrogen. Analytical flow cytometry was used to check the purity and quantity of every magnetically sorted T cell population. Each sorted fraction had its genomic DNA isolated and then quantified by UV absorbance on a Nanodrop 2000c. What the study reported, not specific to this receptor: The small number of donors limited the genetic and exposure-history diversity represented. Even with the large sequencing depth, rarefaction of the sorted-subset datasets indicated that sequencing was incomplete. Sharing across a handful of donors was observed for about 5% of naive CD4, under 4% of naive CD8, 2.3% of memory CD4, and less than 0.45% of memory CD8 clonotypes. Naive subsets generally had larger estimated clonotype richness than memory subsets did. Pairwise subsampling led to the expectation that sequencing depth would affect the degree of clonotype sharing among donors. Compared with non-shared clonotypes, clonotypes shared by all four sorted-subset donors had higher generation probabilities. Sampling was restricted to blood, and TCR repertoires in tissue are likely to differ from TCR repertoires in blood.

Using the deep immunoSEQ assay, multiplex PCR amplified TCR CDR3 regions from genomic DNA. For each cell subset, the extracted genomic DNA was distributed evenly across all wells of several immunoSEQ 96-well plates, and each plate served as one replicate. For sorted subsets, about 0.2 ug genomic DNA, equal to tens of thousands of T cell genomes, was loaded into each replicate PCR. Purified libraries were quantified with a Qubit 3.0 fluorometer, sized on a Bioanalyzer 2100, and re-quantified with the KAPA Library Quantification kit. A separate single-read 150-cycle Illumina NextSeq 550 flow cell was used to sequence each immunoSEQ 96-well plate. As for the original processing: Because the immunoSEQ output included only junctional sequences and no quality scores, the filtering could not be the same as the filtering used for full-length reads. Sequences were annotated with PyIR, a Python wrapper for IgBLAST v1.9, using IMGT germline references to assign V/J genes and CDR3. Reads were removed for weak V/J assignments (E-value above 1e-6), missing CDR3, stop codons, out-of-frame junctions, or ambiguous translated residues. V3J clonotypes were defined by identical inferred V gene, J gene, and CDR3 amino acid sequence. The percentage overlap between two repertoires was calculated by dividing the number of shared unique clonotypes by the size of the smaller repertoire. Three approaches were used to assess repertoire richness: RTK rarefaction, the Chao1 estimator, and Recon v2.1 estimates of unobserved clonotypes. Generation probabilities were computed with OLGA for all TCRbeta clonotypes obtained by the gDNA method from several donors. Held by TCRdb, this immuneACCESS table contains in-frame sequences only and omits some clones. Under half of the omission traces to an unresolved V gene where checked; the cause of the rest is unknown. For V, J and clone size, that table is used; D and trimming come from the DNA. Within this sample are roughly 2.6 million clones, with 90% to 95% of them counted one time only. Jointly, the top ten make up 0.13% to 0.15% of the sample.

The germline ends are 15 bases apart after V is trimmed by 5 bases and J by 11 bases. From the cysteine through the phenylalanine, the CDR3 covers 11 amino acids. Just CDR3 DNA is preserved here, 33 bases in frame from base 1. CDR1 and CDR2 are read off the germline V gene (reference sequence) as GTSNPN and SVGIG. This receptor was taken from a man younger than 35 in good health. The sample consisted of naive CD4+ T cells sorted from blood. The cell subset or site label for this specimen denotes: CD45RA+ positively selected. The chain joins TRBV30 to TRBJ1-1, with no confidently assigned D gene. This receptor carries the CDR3 CAWDTGPGAFF. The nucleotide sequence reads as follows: TGTGCCTGGGACACTGGTCCTGGTGCTTTCTTT. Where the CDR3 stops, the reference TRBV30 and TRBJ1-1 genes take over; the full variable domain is SQTIHQWPATLVQPVGSPLSLECTVEGTSNPNLYWYRQAAGRGLQLLFYSVGIGQISSEVPQNLSASRPQDRQFILSSKKLLLSDSGFYLCAWDTGPGAFFGQGTRLTVV.